Listed here is a single TCR beta chain. Its antigen is not identified. The entry originates in a study of PD-1 blockade in classical Hodgkin lymphoma. Study-level findings and limits: Baseline diversity in complete responders resembled that of newly diagnosed patients. Individuals initiating nivolumab under 1 year after ASCT were excluded.

Noted time point: cycle 4 day 1 (C4D1), after 6 weeks of nivolumab. Every patient had relapsed following autologous stem cell transplantation, and cohorts differed in brentuximab vedotin exposure. Some clones are missing from TCRdb's copy, which holds only in-frame ones; the method was immunoSEQ multiplex PCR. The table shows about 32,000 clones, with around 81% occurring only once. The sample was peripheral blood mononuclear cells (PBMCs), taken before the fourth cycle of nivolumab. The clonotype was recovered from a human donor with classical Hodgkin lymphoma.

Here the CDR3 DNA reads TGTGCCACCAGCAGAGATCCTGGAGCCTGGGAGACCCAGTACTTC. It codes for CATSRDPGAWETQYF. The chain combines TRBV15 with TRBJ2-5; no firm D call. The germline V and J ends were trimmed by 0 bases and 5 bases, with 13 bases remaining between them. In germline, CDR1 is LNHNV, CDR2 YYDKDF (reference sequence). CDR3 length: 15 residues.